Each of the 10 T cell receptor beta chains below was sequenced from the same sample in a study of blood T cells in healthy people across ages. Then a second PCR, running roughly 7 to 11 cycles, was carried out with a sample-barcoded 5' primer and a J-beta primer mix. From the 5' RACE reads, TCRdb called clonotypes with MiXCR, one entry per CDR3 protein. In the table there are approximately 2,000,000 distinct CDR3 sequences, 35% to 50% of which are singletons. The sequenced sample was blood. Source of these receptors: a human donor in good health.

As concerns this clonotype: The junction does not match germline at one end; this may be a read error. The rearrangement uses TRBV7-7 and TRBJ2-4; either TRBD1 or TRBD2 may supply D (5 bases each). The J call is in doubt because the DNA end fits TRBJ2-5 better. Germline CDR1 and CDR2: SSHAT and FNYEAQ (reference sequence). The CDR3 has 15 amino acids. The chain's CDR3 is CASSPTSGLAETQYF. The CDR3 coding sequence is TGTGCTAGCAGCCCGACCTCAGGGTTAGCGGAGACCCAGTACTTC.

This chain joins TRBV9 and TRBJ1-1; D is ambiguous. Germline CDR1 is SGDLS and CDR2 is YYNGEE. This CDR3 is 15 amino acids long. With 4 bases removed from V and 5 bases from J, the gap between germline ends came to 18 bases. The CDR3 region is CASSSSPGVRTEAFF. DNA for the CDR3: TGTGCCAGCAGCTCATCTCCGGGTGTTAGGACTGAAGCTTTCTTT.

The CDR3 here is CASSVEGAPVETQYF. CDR3 DNA: TGTGCCAGCAGCGTCGAGGGGGCCCCGGTTGAGACCCAGTACTTC. The chain carries TRBV9 and TRBJ2-5; 7 bases are shared with TRBD1. The CDR3 is 15 residues long. From germline, CDR1 is SGDLS and CDR2 YYNGEE. V shed 2 bases, J shed 5 bases, and the junction held 9 bases outside the gene matches.

This clonotype has more than one count but fewer than ten. The chain has TRBV7-2 and TRBJ1-6; a possible D gene is TRBD1 (6 bases). The V gene lost 1 base and the J gene lost 7 bases, with 14 bases spanning the gap. CDR1 is SGHTA, CDR2 FQGNSA, per germline. The CDR3 contains 16 residues. The CDR3 loop reads CASSLVSGAQNSPLHF. The CDR3 nucleotides are TGTGCCAGCAGCTTAGTCTCAGGGGCTCAAAATTCACCCCTCCACTTT.

The gene calls are TRBV6-5 and TRBJ2-6; no clear D. Trimming took off 6 bases at V and 2 bases at J, with 11 bases between the two ends. The germline V gene has CDR1 MNHEY and CDR2 SVGAGI. This CDR3 comprises 15 residues. CDR3 nucleotides: TGTGCCAGCAGCATTTGGCAGACTGGGGCCAACGTCCTGACTTTC. This sequence encodes CASSIWQTGANVLTF.

Ten or more counts support this clonotype. This chain uses TRBV6-5 with TRBJ2-7; perhaps TRBD1 as D (6 bases). CDR1 and CDR2 from the germline V gene are MNHEY and SVGAGI. Trimming cost V 2 bases and J 6 bases, with 11 bases left between them. CDR3 length equals 13 residues. The CDR3 bases are TGTGCCAGCAGTTACAGGGGGAATTTCGAGCAGTACTTC. Protein: CASSYRGNFEQYF.

Only a few counts were recorded for this clonotype. This rearrangement joins TRBV29-1 to TRBJ2-3; D is unclear. CDR3 length: 14 residues. Germline lookup yields CDR1 SQVTM and CDR2 ANQGSEA. Trimming removed 0 bases from V and 2 bases from J, with 9 bases in between. The chain's CDR3 is CSVEDFGYTDTQYF. The CDR3 DNA sequence: TGCAGCGTTGAAGATTTCGGATACACAGATACGCAGTATTTT.

V usage is TRBV6-4 and J usage is TRBJ2-1, with D maybe TRBD2 (7 bases). Germline assignment: CDR1 MRHNA and CDR2 SNTAGT. CDR3 length: 15 residues. V was cut by 5 bases and J by 5 bases, with 16 bases left in between. The CDR3, as DNA: TGTGCCAGCAGTTCTTATGGCGGGGGCCACAATGAGCAGTTCTTC. Protein: CASSSYGGGHNEQFF.

As regards this clonotype: Mismatch with germline at one junction end may stem from a read error. This chain links TRBV27 with TRBJ2-1; D is possibly TRBD1 or TRBD2 (5 bases each). CDR3 length: 14 residues. Per germline, CDR1 MNHEY and CDR2 SMNVEV (reference sequence). The chain's CDR3 is CVSGTGTLGNEQFF. In DNA, the CDR3 is TGTGTCAGCGGTACCGGGACCCTTGGGAATGAGCAGTTCTTC.

The rearrangement links TRBV7-9 to TRBJ1-5; no firm D call. The CDR3 runs 19 residues. From germline, CDR1 is SEHNR and CDR2 FQNEAQ (reference sequence). Trimming removed 5 bases from V and 2 bases from J, with 25 bases in between. The CDR3 region has the DNA TGTGCCAGCAGCAGCAGCTTAGAGTCGACGGGGTACGGCAATCAGCCCCAGCATTTT. It specifies CASSSSLESTGYGNQPQHF.